This T cell receptor (beta chain) was documented in a study of cytomegalovirus exposure and HLA in healthy donors. The overall study: An earlier analysis found 110 million or so unique TCR beta sequences from about 190 million T cells. Within an early data release were about 85 million unique TCRs drawn from HLA-typed donors.

Study-wide results and caveats: Follow-up analysis seemed to connect common viral pathogens with several of the most significant clusters identified. The number of N-insertions in an Asian-associated ancestry cluster was reportedly below the 666-donor mean in a later analysis.

Concerning this clone itself: The antigen remains unidentified. In the same sample, other DNA sequences code for this CDR3.

This CDR3 region has 13 residues. Germline-derived CDR1 and CDR2 are SGDLS and YYNGEE. Between the trimmed V and J ends, which lost 4 bases and 3 bases, there was a span of 9 bases. Researchers ran the PCR with 60 Vbeta and 13 Jbeta primers. Here immunoSEQ multiplex PCR was the method, and the copy in TCRdb shows in-frame clones only, minus some. The profile covers 130,000 to 150,000 clones, with about four fifths appearing a single time and 3% to 3.5% taken by the ten largest. The chain uses TRBV9 and TRBJ2-3, with a possible D match to TRBD2 (6 bases). The source of this sequence is a female donor in good health and CMV-seronegative. Sequencing input: PBMCs. The CDR3 DNA sequence: TGTGCCAGCAGCCCTGGGGGGACAGATACGCAGTATTTT. Its protein product is CASSPGGTDTQYF.